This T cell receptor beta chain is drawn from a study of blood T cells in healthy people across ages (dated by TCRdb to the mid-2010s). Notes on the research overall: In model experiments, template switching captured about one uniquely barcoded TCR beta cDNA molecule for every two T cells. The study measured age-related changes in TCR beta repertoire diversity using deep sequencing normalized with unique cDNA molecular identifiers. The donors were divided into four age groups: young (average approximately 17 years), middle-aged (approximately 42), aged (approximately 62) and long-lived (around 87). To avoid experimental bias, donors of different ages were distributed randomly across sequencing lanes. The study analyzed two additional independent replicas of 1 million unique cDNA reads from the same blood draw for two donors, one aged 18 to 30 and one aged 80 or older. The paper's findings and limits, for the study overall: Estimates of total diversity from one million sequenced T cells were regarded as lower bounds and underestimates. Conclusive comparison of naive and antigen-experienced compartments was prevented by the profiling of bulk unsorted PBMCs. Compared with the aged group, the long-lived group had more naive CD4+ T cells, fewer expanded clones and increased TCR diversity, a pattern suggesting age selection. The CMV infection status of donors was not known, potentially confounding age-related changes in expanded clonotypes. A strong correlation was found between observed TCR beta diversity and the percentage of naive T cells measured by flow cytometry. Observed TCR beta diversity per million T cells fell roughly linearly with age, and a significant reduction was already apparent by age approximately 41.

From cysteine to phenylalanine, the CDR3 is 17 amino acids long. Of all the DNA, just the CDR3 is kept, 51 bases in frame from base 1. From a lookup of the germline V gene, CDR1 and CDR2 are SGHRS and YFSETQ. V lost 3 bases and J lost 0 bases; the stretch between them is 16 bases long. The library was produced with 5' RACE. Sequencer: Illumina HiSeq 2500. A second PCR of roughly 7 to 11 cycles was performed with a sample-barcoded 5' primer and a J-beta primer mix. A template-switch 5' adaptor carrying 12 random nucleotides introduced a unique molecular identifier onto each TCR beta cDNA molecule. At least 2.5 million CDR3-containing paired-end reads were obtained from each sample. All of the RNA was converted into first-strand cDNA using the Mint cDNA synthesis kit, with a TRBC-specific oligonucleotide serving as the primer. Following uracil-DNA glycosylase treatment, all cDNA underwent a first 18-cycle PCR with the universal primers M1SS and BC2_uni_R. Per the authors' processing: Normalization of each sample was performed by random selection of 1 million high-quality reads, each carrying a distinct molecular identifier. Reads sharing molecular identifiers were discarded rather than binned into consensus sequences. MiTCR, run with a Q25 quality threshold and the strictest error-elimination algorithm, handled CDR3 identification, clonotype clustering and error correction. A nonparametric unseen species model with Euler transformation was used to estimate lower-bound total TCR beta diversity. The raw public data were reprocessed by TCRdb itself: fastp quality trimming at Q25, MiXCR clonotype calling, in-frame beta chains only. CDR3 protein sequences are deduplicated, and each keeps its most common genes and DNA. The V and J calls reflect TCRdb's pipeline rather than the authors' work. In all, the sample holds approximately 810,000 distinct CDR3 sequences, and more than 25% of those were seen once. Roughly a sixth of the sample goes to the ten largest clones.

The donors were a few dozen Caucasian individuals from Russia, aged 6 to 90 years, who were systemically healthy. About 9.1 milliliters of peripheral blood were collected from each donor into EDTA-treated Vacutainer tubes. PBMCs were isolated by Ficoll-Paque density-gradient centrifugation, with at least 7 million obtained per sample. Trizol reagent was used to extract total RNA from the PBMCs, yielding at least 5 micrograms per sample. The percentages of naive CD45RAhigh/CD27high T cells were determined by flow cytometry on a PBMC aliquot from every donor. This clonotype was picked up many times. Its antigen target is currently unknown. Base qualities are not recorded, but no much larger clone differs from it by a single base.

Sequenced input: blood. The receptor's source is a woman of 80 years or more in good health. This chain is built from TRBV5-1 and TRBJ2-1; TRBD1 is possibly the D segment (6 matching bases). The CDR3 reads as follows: CASSSLVVGASYNEQFF. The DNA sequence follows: TGCGCCAGCAGCTCTCTTGTTGTGGGGGCCTCCTACAATGAGCAGTTCTTC.